This T cell receptor (beta chain) comes out of a study of T cells of healthy individuals. MiXCR was run by TCRdb on the 5' RACE reads, yielding one entry per CDR3 protein. The sample shows 65,000 to 95,000 distinct CDR3 sequences, roughly 5% of them seen only once. V was clipped by 0 bases and J by 1 base, with 3 bases between them. In germline, CDR1 is SGHDN, CDR2 FVKESK. The CDR3 sequence is 13 residues long. This TCR derives from a female donor in good health. This chain connects TRBV14 to TRBJ1-1; no firm D call. The DNA of the CDR3 is TGTGCCAGCAGCCAAGAGTGGAACACTGAAGCTTTCTTT. It specifies CASSQEWNTEAFF. Full variable domain (rest looked up from reference TRBV14 and TRBJ1-1): EAGVTQFPSHSVIEKGQTVTLRCDPISGHDNLYWYRRVMGKEIKFLLHFVKESKQDESGMPNNRFLAERTGGTYSTLKVQPAELEDSGVYFCASSQEWNTEAFFGQGTRLTVV.